This T cell receptor beta chain was recovered during a study of response to subunit inactivated influenza vaccine. Trimming took 5 bases from V and 5 from J; bases not matched to a gene: 7. The CDR3 covers 14 residues. TCRdb re-called the RT-PCR reads with MiXCR, one entry per CDR3 protein. The repertoire holds 530,000 or so distinct CDR3 sequences, around 15% seen once, with over 8.5% in the top ten. The chain employs TRBV12-3 or TRBV12-4 and TRBJ2-7, with 9 bases lining up with TRBD2. This material consisted of PBMCs from blood, taken 11 to 12 days after vaccination. This sequence was found in a man between 50 and 59 years old who received an inactivated influenza vaccine. In nucleotides, the CDR3 is TGTGCCAGCAGTACCGGGACTAGCTTCAACGAGCAGTACTTC. Translation: CASSTGTSFNEQYF.